Shown below are 8 T cell receptor beta chains from a single sample sequenced in a study of cytomegalovirus exposure and HLA in healthy donors. Here immunoSEQ multiplex PCR was the method, and the copy in TCRdb shows in-frame clones only, minus some. The table records about 200,000 clones, over 65% of them present only once. Sequenced sample: PBMCs. The receptors shown here come from a woman between 18 and 29 years old in good health and CMV-seronegative.

J is TRBJ2-7 and V is TRBV5-4; TRBD1 aligns across 9 bases. Germline V gene sequence: CDR1 SGHNT, CDR2 YYREEE (reference sequence). V shed 0 bases, J shed 12 bases, and the junction held 7 bases outside the gene matches. The CDR3 has 13 residues. The CDR3 bases are TGTGCCAGCAGCTTGGATTTCCGGGACAGGGTGTACTTC. Protein product: CASSLDFRDRVYF. The complete variable domain, with remaining parts taken from reference TRBV5-4 and TRBJ2-7, reads ETGVTQSPTHLIKTRGQQVTLRCSSQSGHNTVSWYQQALGQGPQFIFQYYREEENGRGNFPPRFSGLQFPNYSSELNVNALELDDSALYLCASSLDFRDRVYFGPGTRLTVT.

The V gene is TRBV29-1, the J gene TRBJ1-3; a possible D gene is TRBD1 (6 bases). Trimming pared 7 bases from V and 1 base from J, leaving 11 bases between. Germline CDR1 and CDR2: SQVTM and ANQGSEA. The CDR3 runs 13 residues. The CDR3 DNA sequence: TGCAGCGCCGGTACAGGGTCTGGAAACACCATATATTTT. Translating gives CSAGTGSGNTIYF.

The chain joins TRBV27 to TRBJ2-7, with 7 positions matching TRBD2. Germline values: CDR1 MNHEY, CDR2 SMNVEV (reference sequence). The CDR3 is 15 amino acids. Trimming at V came to 6 bases and at J to 2 bases, leaving 10 bases not matched to a gene. This chain's CDR3 is CASRASGTTTYEQYF. Here the CDR3 DNA reads TGTGCCAGCAGGGCCAGCGGGACGACCACCTACGAGCAGTACTTC.

This clone has only one observation. The gene calls are TRBV30 and TRBJ1-1; D remains ambiguous. CDR1 is GTSNPN and CDR2 is SVGIG in the germline V gene (reference sequence). Trimming took off 0 bases at V and 10 bases at J, with 15 bases between the two ends. This CDR3 is built from 13 residues. CDR3 DNA: TGTGCCTGGAGTGTCTCGGTGACACTAGGAGCTTTCTTT. The encoded protein is CAWSVSVTLGAFF.

The gene calls are TRBV2 and TRBJ1-3, with a tentative D call TRBD1 (5 bases). Germline V gene lookup returns CDR1 SNHLY and CDR2 FYNNEI. The CDR3 is 13 residues long. The V end was cut by 10 bases, the J end by 2 bases, with 12 bases between. DNA of the CDR3: TGTGCCACCCGTCGAGGGGCTGGAAACACCATATATTTT. It codes for CATRRGAGNTIYF.

In this sample, this clone turned up once. The chain has TRBV5-1 and TRBJ1-1; D is perhaps TRBD1 (5 bases). Germline CDR1 SGHRS, CDR2 YFSETQ. V lost 2 bases, J lost 1 base, and 9 bases lay in between. The CDR3 consists of 14 residues. The CDR3 reads CASSFEGENTEAFF. The CDR3 DNA sequence: TGCGCCAGCAGCTTTGAAGGGGAGAACACTGAAGCTTTCTTT.

This chain uses TRBV27 with TRBJ2-6; D gene unclear. The CDR3 is made up of 16 amino acids. The germline gives CDR1 MNHEY, CDR2 SMNVEV (reference sequence). The V gene lost 1 base and the J gene lost 0 bases, with 7 bases spanning the gap. CDR3 loop: CASSLLAVSGANVLTF. Here the CDR3 DNA reads TGTGCCAGCAGTTTATTGGCGGTCTCTGGGGCCAACGTCCTGACTTTC.

The chain uses TRBV19 and TRBJ2-5; a weak D match, TRBD2 (6 bases). The CDR3 has 13 residues. The ends were cut back, 3 bases at V and 5 bases at J, with 10 bases in the middle. CDR1 LNHDA and CDR2 SQIVND come from the germline V gene (reference sequence). The CDR3 sequence: CASSMEGRETQYF. The DNA of the CDR3 is TGTGCCAGTAGTATGGAGGGACGGGAGACCCAGTACTTC.